What follows is one T cell receptor (beta chain) and its context. Its antigen is still unknown. No base qualities exist here, and no much larger clone lies one base off it. The protocol used for the library was 5' RACE. Reads for this sample came from a NextSeq 500. Unique molecular identifiers were attached to individual cDNA molecules in the TCR library protocol so that sequencing error and PCR bias could be corrected. TCR alpha and beta chains were both sequenced, and the abundances of alpha and beta sequences in each sample were closely correlated with each other. In the source study's methods: Decombinator V4 was used to perform V gene, J gene and CDR3 annotation of TCR sequences. TCRs were defined as expanded if a significant change between any two time points was detected under a Poisson model with p below 0.0001. TCR abundances were normalised to the total number of TCRs sequenced per sample and expressed as counts per million. TRAV1-2 paired with TRAJ12, TRAJ20 or TRAJ33 defined MAIT TCRs, while TRAV10 paired with TRAJ18 defined iNKT TCRs. VDJdb, accessed 1 November 2021, was searched for CMV, EBV and SARS-CoV-2 annotated TCRs, excluding TCRs annotated for multiple antigens. The raw public reads went through TCRdb reprocessing: fastp at Q25, MiXCR clone calling, in-frame beta chains kept. Rows merge per CDR3 protein into single entries with the most common DNA and genes. In this record, the V and J calls reflect TCRdb's handling and not the investigators' own analysis. The sample data list about 60,000 distinct CDR3 sequences, and 10% to 15% of these were observed just once. Roughly a tenth of the sample is held by the ten biggest clonotypes.

The study was a case-control design nested within a healthcare worker cohort in London, UK, with weekly nasopharyngeal swab PCR tests and blood sampling. Healthcare workers were enrolled in the week of the UK lockdown, from 23 to 31 March 2020, and were followed every week for up to roughly 15 weeks. The data belong to a study of early T cells in non-severe SARS-CoV-2 infection (dated by TCRdb to the early 2020s). Broadly, across the study: TCR sequencing used bulk RNA from unsorted whole blood, so alpha and beta chains could not be paired.

The CDR3 spans 15 residues, from the cysteine through the phenylalanine. Just the 45-base CDR3 DNA is kept, in frame starting at base 1. Relative to germline, V is 7 bases shorter and J is 0 bases shorter, with 15 bases between their ends. CDR1 is given as SEHNR and CDR2 as FQNEAQ, both from the germline V gene (reference sequence). The full study reports these points: VDJdb matching was skewed toward anti-spike CD8 responses and likely underestimated virus-specific expansions by missing private and CD4 specificities.

Sequenced: whole blood. The chain was built from TRBV7-9 and TRBJ1-1; too little of a D gene remains to name it. The clonotype originates from an adult who was a healthcare worker with PCR-confirmed SARS-CoV-2 infection or an uninfected control (not recorded which). The encoded CDR3 is CASILDGLMNTEAFF. The DNA sequence is as follows: TGTGCCAGCATCCTAGACGGCCTTATGAACACTGAAGCTTTCTTT.